These T cell receptor beta chains were read from a single sample in a study of blood T cells in healthy people across ages. TCRdb recomputed calls from the 5' RACE reads with MiXCR, one row per CDR3 protein. The top ten clones hold about 21% of a sample with 1.5 million to 2 million distinct CDR3 sequences, about 39% of them seen once. The sample consisted of blood. All receptors derive from a human donor in good health. CDR3s include the opening cysteine and the closing phenylalanine or tryptophan. The D gene is left open where the match is weak. Clone size is given for some rows only: seen once, a few or many times, or a class if the clone is expanded.

CDR3nt: TGTGCCAGCAGTGAATTATTGTCAGGTACTGAAGCTTTCTTT
CDR3aa: CASSELLSGTEAFF
v_gene: TRBV25-1
abundance: once
d_gene: .
j_gene: TRBJ1-1

CDR3nt: TGTGCCAGCAGTGAAGATGGAGGGGGTGACGGCAATCAGCCCCAGCATTTT
CDR3aa: CASSEDGGGDGNQPQHF
v_gene: TRBV2
abundance: .
d_gene: .
j_gene: TRBJ1-5

CDR3nt: TGCGCCAGCAGCCAAGAGACAGCGGTGCGGGGTGAGCAGTTCTTC
CDR3aa: CASSQETAVRGEQFF
v_gene: TRBV4-3
abundance: .
d_gene: .
j_gene: TRBJ2-1

CDR3nt: TGTACCAGCAGCTTAGTGGGGGGGGGCTTGGAGGAAAAACTGTTTTTT
CDR3aa: CTSSLVGGGLEEKLFF
v_gene: TRBV7-2
abundance: .
d_gene: .
j_gene: TRBJ1-4

CDR3nt: TGTGCCAGCAGCTTAGTACGGGGGAGCGTCGACACCCAGTACTTC
CDR3aa: CASSLVRGSVDTQYF
v_gene: TRBV7-2
abundance: .
d_gene: .
j_gene: TRBJ2-5

CDR3nt: TGTGCCATCAGTGCCGGGACAGGGAAGGTAGGGGAGCAGTTCTTC
CDR3aa: CAISAGTGKVGEQFF
v_gene: TRBV10-3
abundance: .
d_gene: TRBD1
j_gene: TRBJ2-1

CDR3nt: TGCAGTCTCCAGGGTGAGACCTACGAGCAGTACTTC
CDR3aa: CSLQGETYEQYF
v_gene: TRBV20-1
abundance: .
d_gene: .
j_gene: TRBJ2-7

CDR3nt: TGTGCCAGCACGGGACAATTCTACGAGCAGTACTTC
CDR3aa: CASTGQFYEQYF
v_gene: TRBV2
abundance: .
d_gene: .
j_gene: TRBJ2-7

CDR3nt: TGCGTCAGCAGCCCCGGGACAGGCCCTGAAAAACTGTTTTTT
CDR3aa: CVSSPGTGPEKLFF
v_gene: TRBV5-1
abundance: few
d_gene: TRBD1
j_gene: TRBJ1-4

CDR3nt: TGTGCCAGCAGCGCGACATTTGGGACATATAACAATGAGCAGTACTTC
CDR3aa: CASSATFGTYNNEQYF
v_gene: TRBV7-2
abundance: few
d_gene: .
j_gene: TRBJ2-4

CDR3nt: TGTGCCAGCAGCCTAACCGACTACTCCTACGAGCAGTACTTC
CDR3aa: CASSLTDYSYEQYF
v_gene: TRBV7-2
abundance: .
d_gene: .
j_gene: TRBJ2-7

CDR3nt: TGTGCTAGTGGTTCCCCGGGGGGACCAAATCAGCCCCAGCATTTT
CDR3aa: CASGSPGGPNQPQHF
v_gene: TRBV12-5
abundance: .
d_gene: .
j_gene: TRBJ1-5

CDR3nt: TGCAGTGCTAGAATTCCCGGCTCAGATACGCAGTATTTT
CDR3aa: CSARIPGSDTQYF
v_gene: TRBV20-1
abundance: .
d_gene: .
j_gene: TRBJ2-3

CDR3nt: TGTGCCAGCAGCTTACCCCCGGTAGAGACCCAGTACTTC
CDR3aa: CASSLPPVETQYF
v_gene: TRBV7-9
abundance: .
d_gene: .
j_gene: TRBJ2-5

CDR3nt: TGTGCCAGCAGGACGCGGGACAGCCCGAACTACAATGAGCAGTTCTTC
CDR3aa: CASRTRDSPNYNEQFF
v_gene: TRBV2
abundance: .
d_gene: .
j_gene: TRBJ2-1

CDR3nt: TGTGCCAGCGGCCAAGGGGACTACGAGCAGTACTTC
CDR3aa: CASGQGDYEQYF
v_gene: TRBV12-3/TRBV12-4
abundance: .
d_gene: .
j_gene: TRBJ2-7

CDR3nt: TGTGCCAGCAGCTTACGGGGAGGGCGGGTTGAGACCCAGTTCTTC
CDR3aa: CASSLRGGRVETQFF
v_gene: TRBV7-2
abundance: .
d_gene: TRBD2
j_gene: TRBJ2-1

CDR3nt: TGCAGTGCTAGGGAGGGGGCGGCTGGCTACACCTTC
CDR3aa: CSAREGAAGYTF
v_gene: TRBV20-1
abundance: .
d_gene: TRBD1
j_gene: TRBJ1-2

CDR3nt: TGTGCCATCAGTGAGTCAGGCGGGGTCGCAACTAATGAAAAACTGTTTTTT
CDR3aa: CAISESGGVATNEKLFF
v_gene: TRBV10-3
abundance: .
d_gene: .
j_gene: TRBJ1-4

CDR3nt: TGTGCCAGCAGCGGTTCGGACGGGGATGGGGAGACCCAGTACTTC
CDR3aa: CASSGSDGDGETQYF
v_gene: TRBV9
abundance: .
d_gene: .
j_gene: TRBJ2-5

CDR3nt: TGTGCCACCAACGACGGTTACAATGAGCAGTTCTTC
CDR3aa: CATNDGYNEQFF
v_gene: TRBV24-1
abundance: few
d_gene: .
j_gene: TRBJ2-1

CDR3nt: TGTGCCAGCAACCTCGGCCCTAGTGAAGCTTTCTTT
CDR3aa: CASNLGPSEAFF
v_gene: TRBV2
abundance: few
d_gene: .
j_gene: TRBJ1-1

CDR3nt: TGTGCCAGCAGTCGAGGGACAGTGAGCTCCTACGAGCAGTACTTC
CDR3aa: CASSRGTVSSYEQYF
v_gene: TRBV27
abundance: .
d_gene: TRBD1
j_gene: TRBJ2-7

CDR3nt: TGTGCCAGCAGCCAAATGGCGGGGATAGATTACGAGCAGTACTTC
CDR3aa: CASSQMAGIDYEQYF
v_gene: TRBV3-1
abundance: .
d_gene: .
j_gene: TRBJ2-7

CDR3nt: TGCAGTGCTAGAACTAGCGGTGCCTACAATGAGCAGTTCTTC
CDR3aa: CSARTSGAYNEQFF
v_gene: TRBV20-1
abundance: .
d_gene: TRBD2
j_gene: TRBJ2-1

CDR3nt: TGTGCCTGGAGTCGGGGTGCCAAAAACATTCCGTACTTC
CDR3aa: CAWSRGAKNIPYF
v_gene: TRBV30
abundance: few
d_gene: .
j_gene: TRBJ2-4

CDR3nt: TGCGCCAGCGGCCAACTAGCGGGGTCTACCTACGAGCAGTACTTC
CDR3aa: CASGQLAGSTYEQYF
v_gene: TRBV4-1
abundance: .
d_gene: TRBD2
j_gene: TRBJ2-7

CDR3nt: TGCGCCAGCAGCTCAAGGACAGGGGCTTCACCCCTCCACTTT
CDR3aa: CASSSRTGASPLHF
v_gene: TRBV5-1
abundance: many
d_gene: TRBD1
j_gene: TRBJ1-6

CDR3nt: TGTGCCAGCAGCTTAGTAACGGCGAGCAATCAGCCCCAGCATTTT
CDR3aa: CASSLVTASNQPQHF
v_gene: TRBV7-2
abundance: .
d_gene: .
j_gene: TRBJ1-5

CDR3nt: TGTGCCAGCAGTTTAGGGCCCCCTCGGCAGGTCGACACCTTC
CDR3aa: CASSLGPPRQVDTF
v_gene: TRBV28
abundance: few
d_gene: .
j_gene: TRBJ1-2

CDR3nt: TGTGCCAGCAGCAGATCATTGACTAGGGAATCCTACGAGCAGTACTTC
CDR3aa: CASSRSLTRESYEQYF
v_gene: TRBV4-2
abundance: few
d_gene: .
j_gene: TRBJ2-7

CDR3nt: TGTGCCAGCAGCCCGCACCCCGTCGGGGCTAGCAATCAGCCCCAGCATTTT
CDR3aa: CASSPHPVGASNQPQHF
v_gene: TRBV7-6
abundance: .
d_gene: .
j_gene: TRBJ1-5

CDR3nt: TGTGCCAGCAGCCGTGAATCTTCCGGGACAGGGGTTGGCTACACCTTC
CDR3aa: CASSRESSGTGVGYTF
v_gene: TRBV2
abundance: once
d_gene: TRBD1
j_gene: TRBJ1-2

CDR3nt: TGTGCCAGCAGTCTCGGGACAGGGCGCAATGAAAAACTGTTTTTT
CDR3aa: CASSLGTGRNEKLFF
v_gene: TRBV12-3/TRBV12-4
abundance: few
d_gene: TRBD1
j_gene: TRBJ1-4

CDR3nt: TGTGCCACCAGCAGAGAGGGGAGGGCCCGGGCCCACAATGAGCAGTTCTTC
CDR3aa: CATSREGRARAHNEQFF
v_gene: TRBV15
abundance: .
d_gene: TRBD2
j_gene: TRBJ2-1

CDR3nt: TGTGCCAGCAGCATGACTAGCGGGGCGCTCCACAATGAGCAGTTCTTC
CDR3aa: CASSMTSGALHNEQFF
v_gene: TRBV7-3
abundance: .
d_gene: TRBD2
j_gene: TRBJ2-1

CDR3nt: TGCAGTGCAGAACCGGGACAGGGGGTTGAGAATGAGCAGTTCTTC
CDR3aa: CSAEPGQGVENEQFF
v_gene: TRBV20-1
abundance: .
d_gene: TRBD1
j_gene: TRBJ2-1

CDR3nt: TGCGTCAGCAGCCCCACGGATGGGCGGGGGTCAGAGACCCAGTACTTC
CDR3aa: CVSSPTDGRGSETQYF
v_gene: TRBV4-3
abundance: .
d_gene: TRBD2
j_gene: TRBJ2-5

CDR3nt: TGTGCCAGCAGCAACGGCATGGAATGGGTTACAGGGAATAGCAATCAGCCCCAGCATTTT
CDR3aa: CASSNGMEWVTGNSNQPQHF
v_gene: TRBV7-3
abundance: .
d_gene: .
j_gene: TRBJ1-5

CDR3nt: TGTGCTAGCAGCCTCCGAGCGGGTTGGACTGAAGCTTTCTTT
CDR3aa: CASSLRAGWTEAFF
v_gene: TRBV12-5
abundance: few
d_gene: .
j_gene: TRBJ1-1

CDR3nt: TGTGCCAGCAGCTTGGGCGGGGGGGCATTTAGCACAGATACGCAGTATTTT
CDR3aa: CASSLGGGAFSTDTQYF
v_gene: TRBV5-6
abundance: .
d_gene: TRBD2
j_gene: TRBJ2-3

CDR3nt: TGTGCCAGCAGCCAGGGGGGTCTAGCCCTGGCCAAAAACATTCAGTACTTC
CDR3aa: CASSQGGLALAKNIQYF
v_gene: TRBV11-1
abundance: .
d_gene: .
j_gene: TRBJ2-4